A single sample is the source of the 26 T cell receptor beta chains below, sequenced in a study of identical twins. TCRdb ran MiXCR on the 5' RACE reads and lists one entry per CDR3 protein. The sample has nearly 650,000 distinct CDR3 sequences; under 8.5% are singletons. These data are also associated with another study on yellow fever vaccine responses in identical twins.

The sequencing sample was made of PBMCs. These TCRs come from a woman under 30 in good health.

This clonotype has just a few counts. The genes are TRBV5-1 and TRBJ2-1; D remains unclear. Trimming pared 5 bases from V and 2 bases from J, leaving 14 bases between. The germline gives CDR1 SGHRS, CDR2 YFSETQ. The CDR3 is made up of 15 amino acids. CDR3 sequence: CASSDVPGTYNEQFF. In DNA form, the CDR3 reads TGCGCCAGCAGTGATGTGCCCGGAACCTACAATGAGCAGTTCTTC.

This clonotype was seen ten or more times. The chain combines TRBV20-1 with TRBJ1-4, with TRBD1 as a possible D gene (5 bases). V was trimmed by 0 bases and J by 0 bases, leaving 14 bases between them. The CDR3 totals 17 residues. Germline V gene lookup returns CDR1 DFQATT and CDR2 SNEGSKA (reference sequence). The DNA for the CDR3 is TGCAGTGCTAGAGAGGCTCGAGGGGTAGCAACTAATGAAAAACTGTTTTTT. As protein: CSAREARGVATNEKLFF.

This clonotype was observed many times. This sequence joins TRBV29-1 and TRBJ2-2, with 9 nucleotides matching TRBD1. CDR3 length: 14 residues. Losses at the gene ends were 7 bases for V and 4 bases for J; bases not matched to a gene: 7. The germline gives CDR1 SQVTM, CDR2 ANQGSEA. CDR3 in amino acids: CSAEQGASTGELFF. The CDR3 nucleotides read TGCAGCGCGGAACAGGGGGCTAGCACCGGGGAGCTGTTTTTT.

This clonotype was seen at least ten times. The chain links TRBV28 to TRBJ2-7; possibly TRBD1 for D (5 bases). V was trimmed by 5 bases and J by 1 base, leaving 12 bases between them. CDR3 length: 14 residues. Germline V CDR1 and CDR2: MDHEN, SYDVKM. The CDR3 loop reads CASSNRQRSYEQYV. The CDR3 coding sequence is TGTGCCAGCAGTAACAGACAGAGATCCTACGAGCAGTACGTC.

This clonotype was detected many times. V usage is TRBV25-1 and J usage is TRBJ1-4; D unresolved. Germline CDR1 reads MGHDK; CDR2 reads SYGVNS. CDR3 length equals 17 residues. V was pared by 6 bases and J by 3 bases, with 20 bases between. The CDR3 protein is CASRLKLIRKANEKLFF. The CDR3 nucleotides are TGTGCCAGCAGGCTCAAATTAATCAGGAAAGCTAATGAAAAACTGTTTTTT.

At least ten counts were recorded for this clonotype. DNA for the CDR3: TGTGCCATCAGTGAAAGGACAGGAGGGCAGCCCCAGCATTTT. Amino acid sequence: CAISERTGGQPQHF. This chain connects TRBV10-3 to TRBJ1-5, with 7 nucleotides matching TRBD1. CDR3 length: 14 residues. The V segment lost 3 bases and the J segment 7 bases; nucleotides outside the gene matches: 6. Germline lookup yields CDR1 ENHRY and CDR2 SYGVKD.

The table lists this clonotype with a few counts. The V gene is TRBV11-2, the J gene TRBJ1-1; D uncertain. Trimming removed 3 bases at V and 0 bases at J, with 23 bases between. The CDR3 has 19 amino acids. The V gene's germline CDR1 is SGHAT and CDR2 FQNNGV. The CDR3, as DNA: TGTGCCAGCAGCTTCACCACAACGTTTTCGGGCAGCATGAACACTGAAGCTTTCTTT. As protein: CASSFTTTFSGSMNTEAFF.

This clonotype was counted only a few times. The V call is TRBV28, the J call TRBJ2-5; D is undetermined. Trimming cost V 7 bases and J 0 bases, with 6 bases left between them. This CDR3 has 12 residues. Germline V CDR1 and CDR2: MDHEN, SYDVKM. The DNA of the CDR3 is TGTGCCAGCATGAGGAACCAAGAGACCCAGTACTTC. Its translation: CASMRNQETQYF.

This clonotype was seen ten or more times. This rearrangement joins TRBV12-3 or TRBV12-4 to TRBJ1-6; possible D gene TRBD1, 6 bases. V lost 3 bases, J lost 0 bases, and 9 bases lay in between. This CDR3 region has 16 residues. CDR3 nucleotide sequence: TGTGCCAGCAGTTTTAGGGGGAGCTCCTATAATTCACCCCTCCACTTT. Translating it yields CASSFRGSSYNSPLHF.

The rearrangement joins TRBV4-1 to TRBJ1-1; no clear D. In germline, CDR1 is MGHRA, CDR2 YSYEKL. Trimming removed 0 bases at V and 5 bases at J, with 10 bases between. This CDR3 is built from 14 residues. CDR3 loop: CASSQEGVSTEAFF. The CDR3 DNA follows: TGCGCCAGCAGCCAAGAAGGCGTGTCTACTGAAGCTTTCTTT.

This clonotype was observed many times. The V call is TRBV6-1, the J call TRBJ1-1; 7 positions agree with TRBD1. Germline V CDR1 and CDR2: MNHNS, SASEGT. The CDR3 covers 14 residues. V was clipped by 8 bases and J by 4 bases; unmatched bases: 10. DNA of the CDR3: TGTGCCAGCTGCTTAGGGGGCGCGAGCACTGAAGCTTTCTTT. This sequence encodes CASCLGGASTEAFF.

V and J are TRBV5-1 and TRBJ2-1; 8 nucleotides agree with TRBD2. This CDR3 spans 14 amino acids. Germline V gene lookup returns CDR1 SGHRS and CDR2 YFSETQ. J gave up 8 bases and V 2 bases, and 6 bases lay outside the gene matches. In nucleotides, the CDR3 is TGCGCCAGCAGCTTCGGGGGGGGCAGGGATGAGCAGTTCTTC. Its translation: CASSFGGGRDEQFF.

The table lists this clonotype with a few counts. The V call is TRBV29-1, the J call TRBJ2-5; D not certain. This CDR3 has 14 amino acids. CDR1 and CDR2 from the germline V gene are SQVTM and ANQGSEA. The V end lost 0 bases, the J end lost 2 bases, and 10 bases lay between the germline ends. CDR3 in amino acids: CSVEESAAQETQYF. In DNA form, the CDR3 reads TGCAGCGTTGAAGAGTCGGCAGCTCAAGAGACCCAGTACTTC.

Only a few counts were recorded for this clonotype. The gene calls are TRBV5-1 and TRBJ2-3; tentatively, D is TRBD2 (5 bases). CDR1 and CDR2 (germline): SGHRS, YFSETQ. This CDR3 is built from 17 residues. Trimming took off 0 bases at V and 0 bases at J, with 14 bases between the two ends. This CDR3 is CASSLGLGEISTDTQYF. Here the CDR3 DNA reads TGCGCCAGCAGCTTGGGCCTTGGGGAGATCAGCACAGATACGCAGTATTTT.

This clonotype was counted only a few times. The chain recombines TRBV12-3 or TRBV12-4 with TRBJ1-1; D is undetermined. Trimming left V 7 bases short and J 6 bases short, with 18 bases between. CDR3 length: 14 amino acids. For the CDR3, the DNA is TGTGCCAGCACCCCCCGAATCACACCACCTGAAGCTTTCTTT. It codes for CASTPRITPPEAFF.

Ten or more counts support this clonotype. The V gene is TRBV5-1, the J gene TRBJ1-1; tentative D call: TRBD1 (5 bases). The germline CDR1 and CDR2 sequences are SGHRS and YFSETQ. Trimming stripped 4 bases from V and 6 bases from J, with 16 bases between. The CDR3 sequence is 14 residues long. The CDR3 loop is CASSPIGGAPEAFF. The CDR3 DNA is TGCGCCAGCAGCCCGATCGGCGGGGCACCTGAAGCTTTCTTT.

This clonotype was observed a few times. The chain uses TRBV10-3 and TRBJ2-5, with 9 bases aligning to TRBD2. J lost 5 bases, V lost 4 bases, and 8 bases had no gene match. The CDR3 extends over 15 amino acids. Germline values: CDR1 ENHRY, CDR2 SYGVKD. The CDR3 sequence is CAISAGVAGGETQYF. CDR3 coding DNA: TGTGCCATCAGTGCGGGTGTGGCGGGAGGGGAGACCCAGTACTTC.

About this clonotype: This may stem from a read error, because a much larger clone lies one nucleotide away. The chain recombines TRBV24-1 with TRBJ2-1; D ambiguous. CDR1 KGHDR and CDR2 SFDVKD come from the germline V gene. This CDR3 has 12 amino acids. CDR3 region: CATSDVVSEQIF. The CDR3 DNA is TGTGCCACCAGTGATGTGGTCAGCGAGCAGATCTTC.

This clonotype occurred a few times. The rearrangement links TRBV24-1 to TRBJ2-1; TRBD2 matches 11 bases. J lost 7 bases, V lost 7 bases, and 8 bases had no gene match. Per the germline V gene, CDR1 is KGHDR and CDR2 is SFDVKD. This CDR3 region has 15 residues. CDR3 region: CATSQLAGGGNEQFF. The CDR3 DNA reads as TGTGCCACCAGCCAGCTAGCGGGGGGCGGGAATGAGCAGTTCTTC.

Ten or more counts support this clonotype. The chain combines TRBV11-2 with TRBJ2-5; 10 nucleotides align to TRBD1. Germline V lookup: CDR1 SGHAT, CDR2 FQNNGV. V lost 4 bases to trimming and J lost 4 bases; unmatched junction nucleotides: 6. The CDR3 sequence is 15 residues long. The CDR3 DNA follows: TGTGCCAGCAGCTCCCGGGACAGGGGACGAGAGACCCAGTACTTC. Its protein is CASSSRDRGRETQYF.

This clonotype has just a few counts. The CDR3 DNA is TGTGCCAGCAGCCCCCCTCAGCGGGAGAGGGGGGTCTACGAGCAGTACTTC. It translates to CASSPPQRERGVYEQYF. The V and J genes are TRBV3-1 and TRBJ2-7; TRBD2 aligns across 8 bases. The CDR3 has 17 residues. With 4 bases clipped from V and 3 bases from J, the junction kept 14 bases outside the gene matches. The germline V gene encodes CDR1 LGHDT and CDR2 YNNKEL (reference sequence).

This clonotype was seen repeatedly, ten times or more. The CDR3 nucleotides read TGCGCCAGCAGCTGGGAAGTTCGAAATCAGCCCCAGCATTTT. Protein product: CASSWEVRNQPQHF. V gene TRBV5-1 combines with J gene TRBJ1-5; D gene unclear. The CDR3 is 14 residues long. Trimming pared 3 bases from V and 4 bases from J, leaving 11 bases between. Germline V CDR1 and CDR2: SGHRS, YFSETQ.

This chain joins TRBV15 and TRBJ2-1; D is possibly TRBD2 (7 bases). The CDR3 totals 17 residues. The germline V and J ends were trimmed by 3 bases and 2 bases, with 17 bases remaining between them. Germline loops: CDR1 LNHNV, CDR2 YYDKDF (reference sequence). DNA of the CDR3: TGTGCCACCAGCAGGGAGGGAGGGGGAGGGCCCTACAATGAGCAGTTCTTC. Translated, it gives CATSREGGGGPYNEQFF.

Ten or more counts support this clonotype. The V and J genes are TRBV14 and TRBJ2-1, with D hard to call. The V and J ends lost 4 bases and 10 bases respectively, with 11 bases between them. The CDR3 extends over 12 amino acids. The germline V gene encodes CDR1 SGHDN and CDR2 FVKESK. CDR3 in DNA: TGTGCCAGCAGCCCAGGCCTGGGCGAGCAGTTCTTC. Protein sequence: CASSPGLGEQFF.

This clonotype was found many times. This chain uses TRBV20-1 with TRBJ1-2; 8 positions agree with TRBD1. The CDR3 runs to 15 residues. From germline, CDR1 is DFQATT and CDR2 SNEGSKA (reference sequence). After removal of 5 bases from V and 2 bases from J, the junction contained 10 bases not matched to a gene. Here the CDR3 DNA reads TGCAGTGCTGAAGTAGGACAGGGCAGAAACTATGGCTACACCTTC. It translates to CSAEVGQGRNYGYTF.

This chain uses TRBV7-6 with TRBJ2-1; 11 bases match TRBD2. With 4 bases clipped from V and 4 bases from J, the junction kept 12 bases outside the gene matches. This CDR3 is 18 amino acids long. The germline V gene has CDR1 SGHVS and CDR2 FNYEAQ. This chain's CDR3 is CASSSSSASGGIYNEQFF. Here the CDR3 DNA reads TGTGCCAGCAGCTCTTCTTCAGCTAGCGGGGGGATTTACAATGAGCAGTTCTTC.